Below are 28 T cell receptor beta chains sequenced from a single sample in a study of molecular identifiers for immune sequencing clone quantification. MiXCR, applied by TCRdb to the PCR reads, yields one record per CDR3 protein. The sample includes about 630,000 distinct CDR3 sequences, about 25% of them seen just once. Input material: naive CD8+ T cells from blood, with Jurkat cell RNA spiked in. Subset meaning: FACS-sorted CD8+CD4-CCR7+CD45RA+ naive T cells. The receptors come from a human donor in good health. Some libraries in this study had Jurkat cell RNA spiked in.

Many counts were recorded for this clonotype. This chain links TRBV23-1 with TRBJ1-5; 9 bases line up with TRBD1. TRBV23-1 carries the ORF label, with uncertain function. Losses at the gene ends were 4 bases for V and 6 bases for J; bases not matched to a gene: 13. The CDR3 is made up of 17 amino acids. CDR3 amino acids: CASSLTTWDRECQPQHF. In DNA form, the CDR3 reads TGCGCCAGCAGTCTCACGACGTGGGACAGGGAGTGTCAGCCCCAGCATTTT.

The genes are TRBV7-9 and TRBJ2-5; 8 nucleotides align to TRBD2. Germline V gives CDR1 SEHNR, CDR2 FQNEAQ (reference sequence). This CDR3 region has 15 residues. V lost 5 bases and J lost 5; bases outside the gene matches: 10. The CDR3 sequence: CASSLRTSYSETQYF. CDR3 nucleotide sequence: TGTGCCAGCAGCCTACGGACTAGCTATAGCGAGACCCAGTACTTC.

This clonotype has only a few counts. The chain carries TRBV14 and TRBJ2-7; weak D call: TRBD2 (6 bases). Trimming shortened V by 0 bases and J by 3 bases, and 9 bases separated the two germline ends. From germline, CDR1 is SGHDN and CDR2 FVKESK. The CDR3 has 14 residues. The DNA for the CDR3 is TGTGCCAGCAGCCAAGATAGCGGATACTACGAGCAGTACTTC. This codes for CASSQDSGYYEQYF.

On this clonotype itself: A clone one base away is much larger, so this may be a read error. The chain uses TRBV6-5 and TRBJ1-4; 7 bases map to TRBD1. Germline CDR1 reads MNHEY; CDR2 reads SVGAGI. This CDR3 is built from 14 residues. The CDR3 bases are TGTGCCAGCAGTTCGACAGGGACTAATGAAAAACTGTCTTTT. Translated, it gives CASSSTGTNEKLSF.

This clonotype showed up just a few times. The chain carries TRBV6-2 or TRBV6-3 and TRBJ2-7, with TRBD2 identical over 14 bases. The length of the CDR3 is 15 residues. Germline-derived CDR1 and CDR2 are MNHEY and SVGEGT. Trimming at V came to 6 bases and at J to 1 base, leaving 2 bases not matched to a gene. CDR3 DNA: TGTGCCAGCAGCCGGACTAGCGGGAGGTCCTACGAGCAGTACTTC. Translation: CASSRTSGRSYEQYF.

This clonotype was observed at least ten times. V is TRBV7-6 and J is TRBJ1-4; no reliable D call. This CDR3 has 15 residues. Germline V gene data show CDR1 as SGHVS and CDR2 as FNYEAQ. Trimming removed 1 base from V and 4 bases from J, with 10 bases in between. CDR3 residues: CASSLGGRFNEKLFF. In DNA, the CDR3 is TGTGCCAGCAGCTTAGGCGGCAGATTTAATGAAAAACTGTTTTTT.

About this clonotype: One base away lies a much larger clone, so this may be a sequencing read error. The chain joins TRBV7-2 to TRBJ2-7; a weak D match, TRBD2 (5 bases). CDR1 and CDR2 (germline): SGHTA, FQGNSA. The CDR3 covers 12 residues. CDR3 region: CARRQLGTEQYF. The CDR3 DNA reads as TGTGCCCGCAGACAACTAGGTACCGAGCAGTACTTC.

The chain couples TRBV27 to TRBJ2-7; 8 nucleotides match TRBD1. The CDR3 is 14 amino acids. V lost 4 bases and J lost 4; bases outside the gene matches: 6. CDR1 and CDR2 from the germline V gene are MNHEY and SMNVEV (reference sequence). The CDR3 here is CASSSPGGFYEQYF. In nucleotides, the CDR3 is TGTGCCAGCAGTTCTCCAGGGGGCTTTTACGAGCAGTACTTC.

In regard to this clonotype: This may be a read error: a much more frequent sequence differs by one nucleotide. The gene calls are TRBV5-6 and TRBJ1-2, with 9 bases lining up with TRBD1. CDR3 length equals 14 residues. Germline loops: CDR1 SGHDT, CDR2 YYEEEE. CDR3 region: CTSSALQGAHGYTF. The CDR3, as DNA: TGTACCAGCAGCGCCTTACAGGGGGCCCATGGCTACACCTTC.

The count of this clonotype is one. Being one base from a much bigger clone, this may be a read error. This chain joins TRBV4-3 and TRBJ1-1, with TRBD1 identical over 9 bases. Germline CDR1 is LGHNA and CDR2 is YSLEER. The CDR3 has 15 amino acids. CDR3 amino acids: CASSPGTGLNAEAFF. DNA of the CDR3: TGCGCCAGCAGCCCGGGGACAGGGTTGAACGCTGAAGCTTTCTTT.

The chain employs TRBV12-3 or TRBV12-4 and TRBJ2-1; 9 nucleotides match TRBD2. CDR3 size: 15 residues. Trimming at V came to 1 base and at J to 6 bases, leaving 4 bases not matched to a gene. The CDR3 nucleotides are TGTGCCAGCAGTTTAGTGGGCGGGGGGGCCAATGAGCAGTTCTTC. Encoded protein: CASSLVGGGANEQFF.

Points on this clonotype: This clone may be a read error of a much larger clone one base away. The chain couples TRBV4-2 to TRBJ2-7; tentative D call: TRBD1 (5 bases). The CDR3 runs to 15 residues. Germline loops: CDR1 LGHNA, CDR2 YNFKEQ. In DNA, the CDR3 is TGTGCCAGCAGCCAACAGGGATCCGCCCGATACGAGCGGTACTTC. This gives the protein CASSQQGSARYERYF.

There are many counts of this clonotype. The chain carries TRBV24-1 and TRBJ2-1, with D hard to call. CDR3 length equals 12 residues. The V gene's germline CDR1 is KGHDR and CDR2 SFDVKD. V was shortened by 5 bases and J by 8 bases, with 9 bases between the two germline ends. The CDR3 protein is CATSVGDYEQFF. The DNA of the CDR3 is TGTGCCACCAGTGTTGGCGATTATGAGCAGTTCTTC.

As to this clonotype: A read error is possible here, since a much larger clone lies one base away. V and J are TRBV6-2 or TRBV6-3 and TRBJ2-7, with TRBD2 matching over 9 bases. V trimming: 6 bases; J trimming: 5 bases; junction bases outside the gene matches: 8. The CDR3 is 14 residues long. The germline gives CDR1 MNHEY, CDR2 SVGEGT. CDR3 residues: CASSFSGGTNEQYF. DNA of the CDR3: TGTGCCAGCAGCTTTAGCGGGGGAACCAACGAGCAGTACTTC.

This clonotype occurred many times. CDR3 DNA sequence: TGCAGCGTTGATAGTCGGGACGGGGTTTTTCAAGAGACCCAGTACTTC. Translation: CSVDSRDGVFQETQYF. The rearrangement links TRBV29-1 to TRBJ2-5; D could derive from TRBD1 or TRBD2 (5 bases each). The V gene lost 3 bases and the J gene lost 2 bases, with 19 bases spanning the gap. The CDR3 is made up of 16 amino acids. Looked up from germline, CDR1 is SQVTM and CDR2 is ANQGSEA.

Comment on this clonotype: In this CDR3 the conserved last residue, phenylalanine or tryptophan, is missing, so a read error is likely. This chain uses TRBV28 with TRBJ2-3, with D perhaps TRBD1 or TRBD2 (5 bases each). Germline assignment: CDR1 MDHEN and CDR2 SYDVKM. This CDR3 has 15 residues. The ends were cut back, 4 bases at V and 6 bases at J, with 17 bases in the middle. Written as DNA, the CDR3 is TGTGCCAGCAGTTCTCTAGCCGGGGCGACCGATACGCAGTATTCT. Residues: CASSSLAGATDTQYS.

This clonotype was recorded a few times. The CDR3 DNA follows: TGCGCCAGCAGCTTGAGGGGGCCCACCTACGAGCAGTACTTC. Encoded protein: CASSLRGPTYEQYF. The genes are TRBV5-1 and TRBJ2-7; 7 bases fit TRBD1. With 1 base clipped from V and 2 bases from J, the junction kept 3 bases outside the gene matches. Looked up from germline, CDR1 is SGHRS and CDR2 is YFSETQ. CDR3 length equals 14 residues.

This clonotype was recorded at least ten times. The genes are TRBV12-3 or TRBV12-4 and TRBJ2-3, with TRBD2 identical over 9 bases. CDR3 size: 18 residues. V was clipped by 3 bases and J by 4 bases; unmatched bases: 14. The CDR3 nucleotides read TGTGCCAGCAGTTTCTGGCTAGCGGGGCGTCAAAGGGCAGATACGCAGTATTTT. Translated, it gives CASSFWLAGRQRADTQYF.

In its sample, this clonotype was seen a few times. The chain carries TRBV12-3 or TRBV12-4 and TRBJ2-7; D is perhaps TRBD2 (6 bases). The CDR3 runs to 13 residues. V was shortened by 5 bases and J by 3 bases, with 11 bases between the two germline ends. DNA for the CDR3: TGTGCCAGCAGTGGGGACTGGATCTACGAGCAGTACTTC. Its translation: CASSGDWIYEQYF.

This chain connects TRBV30 to TRBJ2-7, with D possibly being TRBD1 (5 bases). V gave up 1 base and J gave up 1 base, with 11 bases separating them. CDR1 GTSNPN and CDR2 SVGIG come from the germline V gene (reference sequence). The CDR3 has 14 residues. Here the CDR3 reads CAWSGWGSSYEQYF. In DNA, the CDR3 is TGTGCCTGGAGTGGATGGGGCAGTTCCTACGAGCAGTACTTC.

A remark on this clonotype: Just one base apart from a much larger clone, this may be a read error. V and J are TRBV5-3 and TRBJ2-7; D is possibly TRBD1 or TRBD2 (5 bases each). TRBV5-3 has ORF status, its function being uncertain. This CDR3 has 16 amino acids. The CDR3 region is CASSLEDTSILYEQYF. The CDR3 bases are TGTGCCAGCAGCTTGGAGGACACAAGTATACTGTACGAGCAGTACTTC.

This clonotype was counted between two and nine times. The chain couples TRBV6-5 to TRBJ2-1, with a weak D call TRBD2 (6 bases). CDR3 size: 14 residues. Per the germline V gene, CDR1 is MNHEY and CDR2 is SVGAGI. V was cut by 4 bases and J by 5 bases, with 12 bases left in between. The DNA for the CDR3 is TGTGCCAGCAGTTTCCGGGAGTCGAACAATGAGCAGTTCTTC. Protein: CASSFRESNNEQFF.

This clonotype appeared many times. The chain links TRBV7-2 to TRBJ1-5; D ambiguous. Germline CDR1 is SGHTA and CDR2 is FQGNSA. This CDR3 spans 15 amino acids. V was clipped by 5 bases and J by 0 bases, with 11 bases between them. The CDR3: CASSVDPLSNQPQHF. The CDR3 DNA follows: TGTGCCAGCAGCGTGGACCCCCTTAGCAATCAGCCCCAGCATTTT. Full variable domain (remainder filled in from reference TRBV7-2 and TRBJ1-5): GAGVSQSPSNKVTEKGKDVELRCDPISGHTALYWYRQSLGQGLEFLIYFQGNSAPDKSGLPSDRFSAERTGGSVSTLTIQRTQQEDSAVYLCASSVDPLSNQPQHFGDGTRLSIL.

With respect to this clonotype: In this CDR3 the conserved last residue, phenylalanine or tryptophan, is missing, so a read error is likely. V and J are TRBV28 and TRBJ2-3, with TRBD2 matching over 11 bases. Germline CDR1 is MDHEN and CDR2 is SYDVKM. The CDR3 has 15 residues. In nucleotides, the CDR3 is TGTGCGAGCAGTCTGACTAGCGGGATCACAGATACGCAGTATGTT. Protein: CASSLTSGITDTQYV.

A word on this clonotype: A single base separates this from a much larger clone, so it may be a read error. The rearrangement uses TRBV30 and TRBJ2-2; D unclear. The CDR3 consists of 12 residues. The germline V and J ends were trimmed by 3 bases and 6 bases, with 8 bases remaining between them. Germline-derived CDR1 and CDR2 are GTSNPN and SVGIG (reference sequence). The DNA of the CDR3 is TGTGCCTGGAGGCTGTCGGCCGGGGAGCTGTTTTTT. Its translation is CAWRLSAGELFF. The entire variable domain, with the rest obtained from reference TRBV30 and TRBJ2-2, is as follows: SQTIHQWPATLVQPVGSPLSLECTVEGTSNPNLYWYRQAAGRGLQLLFYSVGIGQISSEVPQNLSASRPQDRQFILSSKKLLLSDSGFYLCAWRLSAGELFFGEGSRLTVL.

Note on this clonotype: This clone may be a read error of a much larger clone one base away. This CDR3 reads CASSIGGMNTEAIF. CDR3 bases: TGTGCCAGTAGTATAGGGGGGATGAACACTGAAGCTATCTTT. The rearrangement links TRBV19 to TRBJ1-1; D may be TRBD1 (5 bases). The CDR3 extends over 14 amino acids. CDR1 and CDR2 from the germline V gene are LNHDA and SQIVND (reference sequence).

As concerns this clonotype: A much larger clonotype is one base distant, so this may be a read error. V gene TRBV29-1 combines with J gene TRBJ2-3; D may be TRBD2 (5 bases). This CDR3 spans 12 amino acids. Trimming removed 2 bases from V and 6 bases from J, with 9 bases in between. Germline assignment: CDR1 SQVTM and CDR2 ANQGSEA. Here the CDR3 reads CSVELAPDTQYF. Here the CDR3 DNA reads TGCAGCGTTGAACTAGCCCCCGATACGCAGTATTTT.

This clonotype was detected only a few times. The chain is built from TRBV2 and TRBJ2-5; 8 positions agree with TRBD2. Germline trimming cut 6 bases from V and 0 bases from J; bases unmatched to any gene: 12. There are 17 residues in the CDR3. Germline V gene lookup returns CDR1 SNHLY and CDR2 FYNNEI. Here the CDR3 reads CASRELRASGYQETQYF. CDR3 nucleotides: TGTGCCAGCAGGGAGCTTCGGGCTAGCGGGTACCAAGAGACCCAGTACTTC.